The entry that follows covers one TCR beta chain sequence. With ten immunoSEQ deep assay plates, unsorted PBMC DNA underwent sequencing. As handled by the study authors: ImmunoSEQ gave junction-only sequences without quality scores, so filtering differed. TCRdb keeps only in-frame clones here, not all; method: immunoSEQ multiplex PCR. From that table come the V and J calls and clone size; the DNA was used to work out D and trimming. The sample records some 470,000 clones, 60% to 85% being singletons. These data are taken from a study of shared clonotypes between healthy human individuals. The CDR3 is made up of 24 amino acids. All of the donors resided in Nashville, Tennessee, and each was a Caucasian adult.

This chain joins TRBV21-1 and TRBJ1-5; the D call of TRBD1 is as the table states it, not checked on the DNA. TRBV21-1 is deemed a pseudogene. The specimen sequenced was PBMCs. This TCR derives from a woman between 40 and 50 years old in good health. Some clones in this sample may be carry-over from other donors' samples. The CDR3 loop reads CASSNSDLDLDFRRVEYSNQPQHF. The CDR3 nucleotides are TGTGCCAGCAGCAACAGCGACCTGGATCTTGACTTTCGCAGGGTCGAGTATAGCAATCAGCCCCAGCATTTT.